The entry below gives a single T cell receptor beta chain sequence along with its context. Its matching antigen is unknown. Trimming at V came to 3 bases and at J to 5 bases, leaving 1 base not matched to a gene. CDR1 is LGHNA and CDR2 is YNFKEQ in the germline V gene. This CDR3 is 13 amino acids long. The sample originates from a study of T cells in localized non-small cell lung cancer. Overall study findings and caveats: Highest T cell clonality was seen in uninvolved adjacent lung, surpassing that measured in tumor. Analysis by sequencing included only one tumor region, so heterogeneity remains possible.

The repertoire was sequenced with immunoSEQ multiplex PCR; TCRdb's copy has only in-frame clones and lacks some. The table shows over 55,000 clones, with 85% to 90% occurring only once. The sequences come from peripheral blood, collected before any cancer treatment. The chain has TRBV4-2 and TRBJ1-5; 7 bases align to TRBD1. This receptor was taken from a woman aged 35 to 70 with stage I lung adenocarcinoma. The CDR3 loop reads CASSHQGDQPQHF. CDR3 DNA sequence: TGTGCCAGCAGCCACCAGGGGGATCAGCCCCAGCATTTT.